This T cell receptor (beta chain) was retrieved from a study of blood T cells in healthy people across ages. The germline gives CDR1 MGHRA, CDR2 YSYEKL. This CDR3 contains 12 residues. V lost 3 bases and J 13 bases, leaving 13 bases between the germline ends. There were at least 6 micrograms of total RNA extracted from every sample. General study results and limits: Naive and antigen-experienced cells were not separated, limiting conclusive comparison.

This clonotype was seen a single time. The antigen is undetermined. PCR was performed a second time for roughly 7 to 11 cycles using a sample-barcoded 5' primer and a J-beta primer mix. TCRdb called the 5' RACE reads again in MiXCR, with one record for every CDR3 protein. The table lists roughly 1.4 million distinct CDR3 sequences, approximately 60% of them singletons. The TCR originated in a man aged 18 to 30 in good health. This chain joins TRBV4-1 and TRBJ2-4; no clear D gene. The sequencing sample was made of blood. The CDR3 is CASSQTNNGQYF. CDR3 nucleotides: TGCGCCAGCAGCCAGACGAACAATGGGCAGTACTTC.